The entry below gives a single T cell receptor (beta chain) sequence along with its context. Original data processing: Nucleated cell number was recorded as an estimate derived from reference gene primer amplification. Assay used: immunoSEQ multiplex PCR; TCRdb lists only in-frame clones, some missing. The D gene and trimming were derived from the DNA, and the V and J assignments and clone size from that table. The sample lists 150,000 to 200,000 clones; approximately 78% were seen once. The sample belongs to a study of blood T cell repertoires in COVID-19. J gave up 0 bases and V 3 bases, and 7 bases lay outside the gene matches. The CDR3 has 15 residues. CDR1 and CDR2 from the germline V gene are DFQATT and SNEGSKA (reference sequence). Seattle patient enrollment occurred during active infection, with longitudinal follow-up thereafter.

This receptor was taken from a woman older than 75 with COVID-19, enrolled during active disease. The specimen was peripheral blood. The rearrangement links TRBV20-1 to TRBJ2-7, with 8 bases that match TRBD1. For the CDR3, the DNA is TGCAGTGCTAGTGGACAGGGCCCGAGCTCCTACGAGCAGTACTTC. Its protein product is CSASGQGPSSYEQYF.